The 2 T cell receptor beta chains reported below all come from one sample, sequenced in a study of tumor-infiltrating lymphocytes in localized non-small cell lung cancer. Generated by immunoSEQ multiplex PCR, the TCRdb table keeps only in-frame clones and is missing some. The sample has approximately 17,000 clones, 70% to 80% seen once. The sample consisted of lung tumor tissue. The receptors shown here come from a human donor with non-small cell lung cancer.

The chain recombines TRBV2 with TRBJ1-5; 7 bases align to TRBD1. CDR3 length: 14 residues. CDR1 and CDR2 from the germline V gene are SNHLY and FYNNEI. Trimming cost V 4 bases and J 4 bases; bases outside gene matches: 4. The CDR3 sequence is CASSGQGINQPQHF. In nucleotides, the CDR3 is TGTGCCAGCAGTGGACAGGGTATAAATCAGCCCCAGCATTTT. Full variable domain (outside the CDR3, taken from reference TRBV2 and TRBJ1-5): EPEVTQTPSHQVTQMGQEVILRCVPISNHLYFYWYRQILGQKVEFLVSFYNNEISEKSEIFDDQFSVERPDGSNFTLKIRSTKLEDSAMYFCASSGQGINQPQHFGDGTRLSIL.

The chain combines TRBV19 with TRBJ1-5; 9 positions agree with TRBD1. The trim removed 1 base at V and 6 bases at J, leaving 4 bases unmatched. CDR1 and CDR2 from the germline V gene are LNHDA and SQIVND (reference sequence). This CDR3 spans 15 amino acids. CDR3 DNA sequence: TGTGCCAGTAGTATAGGTACAGGGGGCCGTCAGCCCCAGCATTTT. This encodes CASSIGTGGRQPQHF.